This T cell receptor (beta chain) comes out of a study of tumor and adjacent non-tumor tissue in lung cancer. Findings and caveats of the study: Normal lung showed higher cumulative top 100 clone frequency than tumor. Significantly higher TCR diversity was found in tumor than normal lung.

RNA was extracted from bulk tissue without any cell sorting. A remark on this clonotype: What it binds is not known. One end of the junction is discordant with germline, which a read error may explain.

CDR3 length: 14 amino acids. Germline loops: CDR1 SNHLY, CDR2 FYNNEI. The library came from three nested PCR rounds adapted from ARM-PCR protocols. MiXCR, applied by TCRdb to the multiplex PCR reads, yields one record per CDR3 protein. Altogether roughly 200,000 distinct CDR3 sequences are present, around 71% being singletons, with the ten largest covering roughly a quarter. This clonotype originated in a man aged 60 to 69 with non-small cell lung cancer. The genes are TRBV2 and TRBJ2-5, with a possible D match to TRBD2 (6 bases). Sequencing was performed on lung tumor tissue. Here the CDR3 DNA reads TGTGCCAGCAGTGAACTGACTAGACAAGAGACCCAGCACTTC. This sequence encodes CASSELTRQETQHF.